The 10 T cell receptor beta chains given below trace back to one sample, sequenced in a study of shared clonotypes between healthy human individuals. Here immunoSEQ multiplex PCR was the method, and the copy in TCRdb shows in-frame clones only, minus some. The top ten hold 0.5% to 0.6% of the sample, which has some 1,100,000 clones, 70% to 80% seen once. Source material: memory CD4+ T cells from PBMCs. Specified subset: CD45RA-negative fraction. These TCRs come from a man younger than 35 in good health. Some clones in this sample may be carry-over from other donors' samples.

The rearrangement links TRBV6-5 to TRBJ2-1; D not certain. The ends were cut back, 7 bases at V and 0 bases at J, with 10 bases in the middle. The germline gives CDR1 MNHEY, CDR2 SVGAGI. This CDR3 comprises 14 residues. The CDR3 reads CASMSRSSYNEQFF. CDR3 nucleotide sequence: TGTGCCAGCATGTCTCGAAGCTCCTACAATGAGCAGTTCTTC.

The chain employs TRBV5-1 and TRBJ1-3; 9 bases match TRBD1. V gave up 4 bases and J gave up 8 bases; unmatched junction bases: 7. Per the germline V gene, CDR1 is SGHRS and CDR2 is YFSETQ. CDR3 length: 14 amino acids. The CDR3 DNA sequence: TGCGCCAGCAGCCCACAGGGGGCTGAAGACACCATATATTTT. Protein product: CASSPQGAEDTIYF.

V gene TRBV4-1 combines with J gene TRBJ2-1; D is unclear. The CDR3 spans 16 residues. Per germline, CDR1 MGHRA and CDR2 YSYEKL. V was shortened by 4 bases and J by 1 base, with 14 bases between the two germline ends. The CDR3 protein is CASSPNRPLSYNEQFF. In nucleotides, the CDR3 is TGCGCCAGCAGCCCCAATAGACCACTTTCCTACAATGAGCAGTTCTTC.

The chain joins TRBV5-3 to TRBJ2-7; TRBD2 matches at 14 bases. TRBV5-3 is treated as an ORF (open reading frame) with a function not yet certain. The CDR3 covers 17 residues. Losses at the gene ends were 4 bases for V and 4 bases for J; bases not matched to a gene: 10. CDR3 region: CARSPRTSGRITYEQYF. CDR3 DNA: TGTGCCAGAAGCCCTCGGACTAGCGGGAGGATAACTTACGAGCAGTACTTC.

At least ten counts were recorded for this clone. The chain carries TRBV28 and TRBJ1-5; 9 positions agree with TRBD1. CDR1 and CDR2 from the germline V gene are MDHEN and SYDVKM. The CDR3 loop spans 16 amino acids. V shed 6 bases, J shed 0 bases, and the junction held 6 bases outside the gene matches. The DNA for the CDR3 is TGTGCCAGCAGCTCTACAGGGGGCACTAGCAATCAGCCCCAGCATTTT. It is translated as CASSSTGGTSNQPQHF.

The sample holds one count of this clone. The J gene is TRBJ1-3, the V gene TRBV19, with 7 bases aligning to TRBD1. Germline V lookup: CDR1 LNHDA, CDR2 SQIVND (reference sequence). The V and J ends lost 4 bases and 2 bases, in that order; junction bases with no gene match: 2. The CDR3 runs to 14 residues. In DNA, the CDR3 is TGTGCCAGTAGTAACAGGGGTGCTGGAAACACCATATATTTT. Amino acid sequence: CASSNRGAGNTIYF.

The V call is TRBV6-5, the J call TRBJ2-1; 9 bases are a match to TRBD2. The CDR3 consists of 16 residues. J gave up 7 bases and V 0 bases, and 7 bases lay outside the gene matches. Germline assignment: CDR1 MNHEY and CDR2 SVGAGI. The CDR3 is CASSYSAGGIKNEQFF. The CDR3 region has the DNA TGTGCCAGCAGTTACTCGGCGGGAGGGATCAAAAATGAGCAGTTCTTC.

This chain links TRBV6-6 with TRBJ2-7; TRBD1 aligns across 12 bases. CDR1 is MNHNY, CDR2 SVGAGI, per germline (reference sequence). The CDR3 covers 15 residues. The ends lost 7 bases at V and 7 bases at J; junction bases unmatched: 11. CDR3 DNA sequence: TGTGCCAGCATCCCAGGGGGACAGGGGGCCACTGAGCAGTACTTC. Its protein product is CASIPGGQGATEQYF.

This clone was counted many times. The chain employs TRBV9 and TRBJ2-3, with D perhaps matching TRBD2 (6 bases). V gave up 0 bases and J gave up 7 bases, with 18 bases separating them. The CDR3 is made up of 16 amino acids. Germline CDR1 reads SGDLS; CDR2 reads YYNGEE. The CDR3 sequence is CASSVGGAEGWHTQYF. CDR3 DNA sequence: TGTGCCAGCAGCGTAGGCGGAGCGGAGGGATGGCATACGCAGTATTTT.

The rearrangement uses TRBV5-6 and TRBJ2-7; maybe TRBD1 (5 bases). Per germline, CDR1 SGHDT and CDR2 YYEEEE. CDR3 length: 16 amino acids. Between the trimmed V and J ends, which lost 2 bases and 5 bases, there was a span of 20 bases. The CDR3 protein is CASSFLTGSPEDEQYF. CDR3 DNA sequence: TGTGCCAGCAGCTTTCTTACAGGTTCCCCCGAGGACGAGCAGTACTTC.